These T cell receptor beta chains were read from a single sample in a study of patients and donors after allogeneic stem cell transplantation. A single record per CDR3 protein comes from TCRdb applying MiXCR to the RT-PCR reads. The data contain about 400,000 distinct CDR3 sequences, about a sixth of them seen just once; the ten biggest clones take up 7.2%. What was sequenced was blood, either unsorted or a sorted T cell fraction (not recorded which). These receptors were taken from a human donor who was either an allogeneic HSCT recipient or a stem cell or donor lymphocyte infusion donor (not recorded which). It is not recorded whose cells these are; they may come from a transplant donor. CDR3s include the opening cysteine and the closing phenylalanine or tryptophan. The D gene is left open where the match is weak. A row's size may be missing; if present it is once, few, many or a size class.

j_call d_call clone_size v_call cdr3_aa cdr3_nt
TRBJ2-5 TRBD1 NA TRBV6-1 CASSAQGSTAQYF TGTGCCAGCAGTGCACAGGGGTCAACGGCCCAGTACTTC
TRBJ2-4 NA few TRBV24-1 CATSDFRQGEKNIQYF TGTGCCACCAGTGATTTTAGGCAGGGAGAAAAAAACATTCAGTACTTC
TRBJ2-7 TRBD2 few TRBV5-1 CASRVSGGNSYEQYF TGCGCCAGCAGAGTAAGCGGGGGGAATTCCTACGAGCAGTACTTC
TRBJ1-4 NA NA TRBV5-6 CACSLGSVNEKLFF TGTGCCTGCAGCTTGGGCAGCGTTAATGAAAAACTGTTTTTT
TRBJ1-2 TRBD1 few TRBV28 CASSSGTGLNYGYTF TGTGCCAGCAGCTCCGGGACAGGGCTGAACTATGGCTACACCTTC
TRBJ1-1 NA many TRBV12-3/TRBV12-4 CASSFSRAKAAFF TGTGCCAGCAGTTTTAGTCGCGCCAAAGCAGCTTTCTTT
TRBJ1-1 NA NA TRBV6-5 CASSSEGLHTEAFF TGTGCCAGCAGTTCTGAGGGGCTGCACACTGAAGCTTTCTTT
TRBJ2-3 NA NA TRBV20-1 CRTLTNRLTDTQYF TGCAGGACACTGACGAATCGGCTCACAGATACGCAGTATTTT
TRBJ1-1 NA NA TRBV24-1 CATSDSASENTEAFF TGTGCCACCAGTGATTCAGCGTCAGAGAACACTGAAGCTTTCTTT
TRBJ2-7 NA few TRBV12-3/TRBV12-4 CASSLVGGSPDSEQYF TGTGCCAGCAGTTTAGTGGGGGGATCACCCGACTCCGAGCAGTACTTC
TRBJ2-5 NA few TRBV29-1 CSVKGVQETQYF TGCAGCGTTAAAGGGGTCCAAGAGACCCAGTACTTC
TRBJ2-5 TRBD1 NA TRBV11-2 CASSLELGQGAETQYF TGTGCCAGCAGCTTAGAGCTAGGACAGGGGGCAGAGACCCAGTACTTC
TRBJ2-4 NA few TRBV6-4 CASSGPEMWYF TGTGCCAGCAGTGGTCCGGAGATGTGGTACTTC
TRBJ1-6 TRBD1 NA TRBV20-1 CSASTGRGNSPLHF TGCAGTGCTTCGACAGGGAGGGGAAATTCACCCCTCCACTTT
TRBJ1-5 NA NA TRBV7-2 CASAGRDMQPQHF TGTGCCAGCGCTGGGAGGGACATGCAGCCCCAGCATTTT
TRBJ1-1 NA once TRBV7-8 CASSLVRKNTEAFF TGTGCCAGCAGCTTAGTCCGGAAGAACACTGAAGCTTTCTTT
TRBJ2-1 TRBD2 NA TRBV3-1 CASSRPGLALSNSYNEQFF TGTGCCAGCAGCAGACCGGGACTAGCCCTCTCCAACTCCTACAATGAGCAGTTCTTC
TRBJ1-1 NA many TRBV4-1 CASSAPTLGTEAFF TGCGCCAGCAGCGCTCCTACTTTGGGGACTGAAGCTTTCTTT
TRBJ2-3 NA few TRBV7-2 CASSSEPPGTDTQYF TGTGCCAGCAGCTCAGAACCCCCGGGGACAGATACGCAGTATTTT
TRBJ1-5 TRBD1 NA TRBV6-4 CASRPTGDKEGVQPQHF TGTGCCAGCAGACCGACAGGGGATAAGGAAGGGGTTCAGCCCCAGCATTTT
TRBJ2-3 TRBD2 few TRBV5-1 CASSLRAGVTDTQYF TGCGCCAGCAGCTTGAGAGCGGGAGTCACAGATACGCAGTATTTT
TRBJ2-1 NA NA TRBV9 CASSERGAFFYNEQFF TGTGCCAGCAGCGAAAGGGGGGCCTTCTTCTACAATGAGCAGTTCTTC
TRBJ1-5 NA NA TRBV7-2 CASSLRGGDQPQHF TGTGCCAGCAGCTTACGGGGGGGCGATCAGCCCCAGCATTTT
TRBJ1-1 NA few TRBV11-2 CASRDNRFMNTEAFF TGTGCCAGCAGGGACAACCGTTTTATGAACACTGAAGCTTTCTTT
TRBJ2-5 TRBD2 few TRBV18 CASSPGLAGAKETQYF TGTGCCAGCTCACCTGGACTAGCGGGGGCTAAAGAGACCCAGTACTTC
TRBJ1-1 NA NA TRBV2 CASSLKSGQPNTEAFF TGTGCCAGCAGCCTAAAGTCGGGACAACCGAACACTGAAGCTTTCTTT
TRBJ2-7 TRBD1 NA TRBV9 CASSATGGWTYEQYF TGTGCCAGCAGCGCCACAGGGGGTTGGACCTACGAGCAGTACTTC
TRBJ1-4 TRBD1 many TRBV20-1 CSAWTGYGEKLFF TGCAGTGCTTGGACAGGGTACGGCGAAAAACTGTTTTTT
TRBJ2-1 TRBD2 NA TRBV5-5 CASSLARRTSGGLDEQFF TGTGCCAGCAGCTTGGCCAGGCGGACTAGCGGGGGGCTCGATGAGCAGTTCTTC
TRBJ1-6 NA few TRBV7-9 CASSPGHSYNSPLHF TGTGCCAGCAGCCCCGGACACTCCTATAATTCACCCCTCCACTTT
TRBJ2-2 TRBD1 few TRBV5-1 CASSHRGQNTGELFF TGCGCCAGCAGCCACAGGGGGCAGAACACCGGGGAGCTGTTTTTT
TRBJ2-5 NA few TRBV3-1 CASSPRQTVETQYF TGTGCCAGCAGCCCCCGCCAAACCGTGGAGACCCAGTACTTC
TRBJ1-2 NA NA TRBV21-1 CASSKPSQRANYGYTF TGTGCCAGCAGCAAGCCTAGCCAAAGGGCTAACTATGGCTACACCTTC
TRBJ2-3 TRBD2 NA TRBV5-6 CASSRLAGLSTDTQYF TGTGCCAGCAGCCGTCTAGCGGGGCTGAGCACAGATACGCAGTATTTT
TRBJ2-1 TRBD1 few TRBV5-1 CASSHRGRGTTDNEQFF TGCGCCAGCAGCCACAGGGGGCGCGGGACTACGGACAATGAGCAGTTCTTC
TRBJ1-1 TRBD1 NA TRBV29-1 CSVARGHTEAFF TGCAGCGTAGCCAGGGGGCACACTGAAGCTTTCTTT
TRBJ2-7 NA few TRBV7-2 CASSLAKYYEQYF TGTGCCAGCAGCTTAGCAAAGTACTACGAGCAGTACTTC
TRBJ2-5 TRBD2 NA TRBV7-9 CASSLAVASGMAETQYF TGTGCCAGCAGCTTAGCGGTGGCTAGCGGGATGGCGGAGACCCAGTACTTC
TRBJ1-1 NA NA TRBV12-3/TRBV12-4 CASSYEGPHTEAFF TGTGCCAGCAGTTATGAAGGCCCTCACACTGAAGCTTTCTTT
TRBJ2-3 NA NA TRBV7-2 CASRIAGTDTQYF TGTGCCAGCAGAATAGCGGGCACAGATACGCAGTATTTT
TRBJ1-6 NA NA TRBV4-3 CASSQVAGAGSPLHF TGCGCCAGCAGCCAAGTGGCAGGAGCGGGCTCACCCCTCCACTTT
TRBJ2-1 NA NA TRBV7-3 CASSSRVSSYNEQFF TGTGCCAGCAGCTCCAGGGTTAGCTCCTACAATGAGCAGTTCTTC
TRBJ2-5 NA many TRBV2 CASKYQPQETQYF TGTGCCAGCAAGTACCAGCCGCAAGAGACCCAGTACTTC
TRBJ2-5 TRBD2 many TRBV12-3/TRBV12-4 CASRNSGRHQETQYF TGTGCCAGCAGGAATAGCGGGAGGCACCAAGAGACCCAGTACTTC
TRBJ2-5 NA few TRBV10-2 CASVARGSETQYF TGCGCCAGCGTAGCGAGGGGATCGGAGACCCAGTACTTC
TRBJ2-4 NA NA TRBV7-9 CASSFVENIQYF TGTGCCAGCAGCTTCGTTGAAAACATTCAGTACTTC
TRBJ1-2 TRBD1 few TRBV27 CASSPDRKYGYTF TGTGCCAGCAGCCCGGACAGGAAGTATGGCTACACCTTC
TRBJ1-1 NA many TRBV12-3/TRBV12-4 CASSLDKGTEAFF TGTGCCAGCAGTTTAGATAAGGGCACTGAAGCTTTCTTT
TRBJ1-3 NA few TRBV15 CATSRDKGPGNTIYF TGTGCCACCAGCAGAGATAAAGGGCCTGGAAACACCATATATTTT
TRBJ1-2 NA NA TRBV19 CASPGLSRGYTF TGTGCCAGCCCGGGACTTTCCAGGGGCTACACCTTC
TRBJ1-1 NA NA TRBV6-5 CASSYLPVDTEAFF TGTGCCAGCAGTTACTTACCGGTGGACACTGAAGCTTTCTTT
TRBJ2-3 NA many TRBV7-9 CASSLGKSTDTQYF TGTGCCAGCAGCTTGGGTAAATCCACAGATACGCAGTATTTT
TRBJ1-2 NA few TRBV4-3 CASSQEYRAYGYTF TGCGCCAGCAGCCAAGAGTACAGGGCCTATGGCTACACCTTC
TRBJ1-5 NA NA TRBV6-5 CASSYQGGGPQHF TGTGCCAGCAGTTATCAGGGCGGAGGGCCCCAGCATTTT